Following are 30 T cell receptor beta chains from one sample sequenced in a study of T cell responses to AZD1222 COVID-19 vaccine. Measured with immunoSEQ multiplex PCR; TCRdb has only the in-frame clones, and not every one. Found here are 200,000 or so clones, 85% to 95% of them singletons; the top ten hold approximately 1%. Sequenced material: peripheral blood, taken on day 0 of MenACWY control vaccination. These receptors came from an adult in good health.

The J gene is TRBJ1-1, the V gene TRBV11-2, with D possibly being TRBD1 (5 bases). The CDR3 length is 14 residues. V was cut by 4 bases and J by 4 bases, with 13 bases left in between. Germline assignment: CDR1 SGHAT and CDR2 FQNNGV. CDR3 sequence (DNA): TGTGCCAGCAGCTCACTTACGGGGCCCACTGAAGCTTTCTTT. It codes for CASSSLTGPTEAFF.

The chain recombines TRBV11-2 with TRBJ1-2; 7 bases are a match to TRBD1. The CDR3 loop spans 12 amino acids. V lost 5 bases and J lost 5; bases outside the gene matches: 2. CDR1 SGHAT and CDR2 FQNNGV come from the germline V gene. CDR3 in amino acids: CASSPQGYGYTF. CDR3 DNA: TGTGCCAGCAGCCCACAGGGGTATGGCTACACCTTC.

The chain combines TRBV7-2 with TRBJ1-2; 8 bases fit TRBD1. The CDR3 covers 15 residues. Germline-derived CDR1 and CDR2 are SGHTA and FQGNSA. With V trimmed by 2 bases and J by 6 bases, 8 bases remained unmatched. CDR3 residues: CASSLSPGGSNGYTF. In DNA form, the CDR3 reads TGTGCCAGCAGCTTATCCCCAGGGGGCAGCAATGGCTACACCTTC.

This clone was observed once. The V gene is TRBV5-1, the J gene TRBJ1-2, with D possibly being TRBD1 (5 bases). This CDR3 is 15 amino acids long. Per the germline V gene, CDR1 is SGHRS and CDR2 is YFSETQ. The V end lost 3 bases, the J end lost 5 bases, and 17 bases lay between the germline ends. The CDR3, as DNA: TGCGCCAGCAGCTCGTTCGGCGGGGGGGATTATGGCTACACCTTC. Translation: CASSSFGGGDYGYTF.

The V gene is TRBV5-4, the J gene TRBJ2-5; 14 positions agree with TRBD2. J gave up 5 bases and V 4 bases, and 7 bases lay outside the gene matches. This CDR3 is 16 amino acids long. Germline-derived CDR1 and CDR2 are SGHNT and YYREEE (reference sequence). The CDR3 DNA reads TGTGCCAGCAGCGGGACTAGCGGGGGAATGAGGGAGACCCAGTACTTC. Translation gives CASSGTSGGMRETQYF.

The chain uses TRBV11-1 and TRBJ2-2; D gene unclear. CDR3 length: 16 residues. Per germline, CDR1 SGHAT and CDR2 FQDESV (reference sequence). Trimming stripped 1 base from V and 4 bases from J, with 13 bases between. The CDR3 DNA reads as TGTGCCAGCAGCTTAGGTCGGGCAATTACCACCGGGGAGCTGTTTTTT. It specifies CASSLGRAITTGELFF. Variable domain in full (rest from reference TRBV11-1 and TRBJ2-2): EAEVAQSPRYKITEKSQAVAFWCDPISGHATLYWYRQILGQGPELLVQFQDESVVDDSQLPKDRFSAERLKGVDSTLKIQPAELGDSAMYLCASSLGRAITTGELFFGEGSRLTVL.

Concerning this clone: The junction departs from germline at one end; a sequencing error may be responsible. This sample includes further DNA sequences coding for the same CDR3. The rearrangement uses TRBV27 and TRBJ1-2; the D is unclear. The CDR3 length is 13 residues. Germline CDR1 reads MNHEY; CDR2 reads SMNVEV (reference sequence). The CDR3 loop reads CASSWATVYGYTF. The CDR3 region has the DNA TGCGCCAGCAGCTGGGCGACCGTTTATGGCTACACCTTC.

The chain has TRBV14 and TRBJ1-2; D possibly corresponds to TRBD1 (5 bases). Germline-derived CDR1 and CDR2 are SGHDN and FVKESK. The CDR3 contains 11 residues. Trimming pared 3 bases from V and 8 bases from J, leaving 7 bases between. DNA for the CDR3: TGTGCCAGCAGCCAGAGGGGCGGCTACACCTTC. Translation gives CASSQRGGYTF.

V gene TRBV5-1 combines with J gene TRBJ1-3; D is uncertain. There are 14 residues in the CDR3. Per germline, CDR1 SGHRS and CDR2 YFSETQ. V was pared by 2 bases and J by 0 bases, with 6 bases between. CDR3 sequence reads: CASSLPDSGNTIYF. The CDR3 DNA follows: TGCGCCAGCAGCTTACCAGACTCTGGAAACACCATATATTTT.

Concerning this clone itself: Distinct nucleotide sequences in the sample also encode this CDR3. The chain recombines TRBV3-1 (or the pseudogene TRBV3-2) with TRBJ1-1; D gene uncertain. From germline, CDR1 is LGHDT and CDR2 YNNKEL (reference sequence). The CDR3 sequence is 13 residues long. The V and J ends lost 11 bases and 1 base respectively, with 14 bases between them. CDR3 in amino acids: CASSQLGNTEAFF. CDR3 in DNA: TGTGCCTCCTCACAGCTCGGGAACACTGAAGCTTTCTTT.

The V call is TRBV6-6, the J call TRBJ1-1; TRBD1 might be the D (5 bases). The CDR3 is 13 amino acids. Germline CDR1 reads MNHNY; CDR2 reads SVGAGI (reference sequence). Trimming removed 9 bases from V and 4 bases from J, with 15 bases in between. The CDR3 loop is CASPRVPGTEAFF. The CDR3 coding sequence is TGTGCCAGTCCCAGGGTTCCCGGCACTGAAGCTTTCTTT.

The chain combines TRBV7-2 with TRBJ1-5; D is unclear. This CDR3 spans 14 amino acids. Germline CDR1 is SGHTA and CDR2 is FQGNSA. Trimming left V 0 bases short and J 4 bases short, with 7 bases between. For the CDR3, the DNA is TGTGCCAGCAGCTTAGCAAGCTGGAATCAGCCCCAGCATTTT. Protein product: CASSLASWNQPQHF.

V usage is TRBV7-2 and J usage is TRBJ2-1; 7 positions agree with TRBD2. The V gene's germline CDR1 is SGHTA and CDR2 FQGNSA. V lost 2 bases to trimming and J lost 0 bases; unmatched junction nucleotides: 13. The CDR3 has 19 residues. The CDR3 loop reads CASSLRAGVRASSYNEQFF. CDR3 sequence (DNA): TGTGCCAGCAGCTTACGTGCGGGGGTTAGGGCGAGCTCCTACAATGAGCAGTTCTTC. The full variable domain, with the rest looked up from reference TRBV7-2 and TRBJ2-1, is GAGVSQSPSNKVTEKGKDVELRCDPISGHTALYWYRQSLGQGLEFLIYFQGNSAPDKSGLPSDRFSAERTGGSVSTLTIQRTQQEDSAVYLCASSLRAGVRASSYNEQFFGPGTRLTVL.

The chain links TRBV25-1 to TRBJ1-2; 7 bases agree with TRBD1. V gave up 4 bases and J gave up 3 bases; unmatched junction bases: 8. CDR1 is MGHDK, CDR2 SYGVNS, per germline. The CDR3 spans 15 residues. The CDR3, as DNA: TGTGCCAGCAGTGCCCGGGACAGCTTGTACTATGGCTACACCTTC. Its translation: CASSARDSLYYGYTF.

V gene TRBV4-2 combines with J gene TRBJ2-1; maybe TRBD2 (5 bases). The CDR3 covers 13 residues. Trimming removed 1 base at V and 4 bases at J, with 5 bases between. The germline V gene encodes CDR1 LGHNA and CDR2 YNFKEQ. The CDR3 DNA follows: TGTGCCAGCAGCCAAGCGGGGTACAATGAGCAGTTCTTC. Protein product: CASSQAGYNEQFF.

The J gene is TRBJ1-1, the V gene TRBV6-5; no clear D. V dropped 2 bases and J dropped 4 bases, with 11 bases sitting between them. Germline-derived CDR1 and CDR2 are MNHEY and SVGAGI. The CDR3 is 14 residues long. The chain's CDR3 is CASSYQARSTEAFF. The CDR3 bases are TGTGCCAGCAGTTACCAGGCCAGGAGCACTGAAGCTTTCTTT.

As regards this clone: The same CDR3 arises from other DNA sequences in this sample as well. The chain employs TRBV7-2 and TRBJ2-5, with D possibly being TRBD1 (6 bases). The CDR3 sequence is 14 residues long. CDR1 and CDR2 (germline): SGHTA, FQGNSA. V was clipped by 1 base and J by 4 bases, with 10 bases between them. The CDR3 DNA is TGTGCCAGCAGCTTAGGTGGCAGGGGAGAGACCCAGTACTTC. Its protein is CASSLGGRGETQYF.

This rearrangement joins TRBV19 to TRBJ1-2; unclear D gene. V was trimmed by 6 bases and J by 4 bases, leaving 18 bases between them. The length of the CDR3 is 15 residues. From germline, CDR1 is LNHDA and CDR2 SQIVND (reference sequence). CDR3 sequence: CASRNFLGLGYGYTF. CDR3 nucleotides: TGTGCCAGTAGAAATTTCCTAGGACTCGGCTATGGCTACACCTTC.

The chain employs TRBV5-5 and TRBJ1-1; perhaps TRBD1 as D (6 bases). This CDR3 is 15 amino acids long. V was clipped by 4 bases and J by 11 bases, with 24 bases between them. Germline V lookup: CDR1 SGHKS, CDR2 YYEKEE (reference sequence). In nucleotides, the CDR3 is TGTGCCAGCAGCCTGACCGGACAGATGGGTGAAGGGGCTTTCTTT. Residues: CASSLTGQMGEGAFF.

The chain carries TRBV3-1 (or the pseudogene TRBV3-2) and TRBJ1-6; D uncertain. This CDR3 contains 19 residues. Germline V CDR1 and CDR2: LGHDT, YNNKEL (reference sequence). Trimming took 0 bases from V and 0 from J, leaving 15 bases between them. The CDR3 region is CASSQDSQKSSSYNSPLHF. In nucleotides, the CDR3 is TGTGCCAGCAGCCAAGACTCCCAGAAGTCCAGCTCCTATAATTCACCCCTCCACTTT.

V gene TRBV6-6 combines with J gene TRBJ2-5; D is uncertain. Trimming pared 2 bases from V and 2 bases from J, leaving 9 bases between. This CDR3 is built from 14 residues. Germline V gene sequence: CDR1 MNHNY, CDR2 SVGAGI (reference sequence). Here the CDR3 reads CASSYGPVQETQYF. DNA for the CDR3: TGTGCCAGCAGTTACGGGCCAGTTCAAGAGACCCAGTACTTC.

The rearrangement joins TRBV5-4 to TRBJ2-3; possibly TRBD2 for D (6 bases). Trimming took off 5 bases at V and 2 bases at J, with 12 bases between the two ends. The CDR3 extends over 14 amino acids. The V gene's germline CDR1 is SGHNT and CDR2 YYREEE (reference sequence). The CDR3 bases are TGTGCCAGCAGGAACCGGGACTCCACAGATACGCAGTATTTT. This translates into CASRNRDSTDTQYF.

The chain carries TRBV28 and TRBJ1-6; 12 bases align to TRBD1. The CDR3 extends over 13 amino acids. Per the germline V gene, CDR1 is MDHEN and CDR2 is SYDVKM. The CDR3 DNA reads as TGTGCGGGACAGGGGGCTGATTTGACACCCCTCCACTTT. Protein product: CAGQGADLTPLHF.

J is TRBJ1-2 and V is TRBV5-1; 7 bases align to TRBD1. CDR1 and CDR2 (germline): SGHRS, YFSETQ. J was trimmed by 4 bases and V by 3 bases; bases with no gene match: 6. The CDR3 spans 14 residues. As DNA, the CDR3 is TGCGCCAGCAGCTCAACAGGGGCAGGCTATGGCTACACCTTC. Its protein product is CASSSTGAGYGYTF.

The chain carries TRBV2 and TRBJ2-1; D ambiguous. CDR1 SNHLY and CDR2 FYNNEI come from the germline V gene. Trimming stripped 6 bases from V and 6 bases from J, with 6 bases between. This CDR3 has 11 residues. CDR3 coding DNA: TGTGCCAGCAGCCCCCTCAATGAGCAGTTCTTC. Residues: CASSPLNEQFF.

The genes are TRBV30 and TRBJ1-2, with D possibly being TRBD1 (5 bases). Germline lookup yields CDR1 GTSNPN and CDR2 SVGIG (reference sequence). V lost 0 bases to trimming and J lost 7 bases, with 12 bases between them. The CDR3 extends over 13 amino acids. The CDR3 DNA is TGTGCCTGGAGTGTACATCCAGGGATTGGCTACACCTTC. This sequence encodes CAWSVHPGIGYTF.

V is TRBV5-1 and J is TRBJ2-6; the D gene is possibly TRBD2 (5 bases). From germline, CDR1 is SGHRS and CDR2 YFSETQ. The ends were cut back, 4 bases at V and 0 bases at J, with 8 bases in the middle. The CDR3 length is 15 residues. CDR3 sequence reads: CASSTGSSGANVLTF. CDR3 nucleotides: TGCGCCAGCAGCACTGGGAGCTCTGGGGCCAACGTCCTGACTTTC.

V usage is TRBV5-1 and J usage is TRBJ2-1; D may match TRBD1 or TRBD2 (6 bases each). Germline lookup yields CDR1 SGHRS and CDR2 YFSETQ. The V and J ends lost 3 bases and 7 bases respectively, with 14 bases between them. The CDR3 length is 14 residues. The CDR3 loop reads CASSSRRGWNEQFF. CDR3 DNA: TGCGCCAGCAGCTCGAGGAGGGGGTGGAATGAGCAGTTCTTC.

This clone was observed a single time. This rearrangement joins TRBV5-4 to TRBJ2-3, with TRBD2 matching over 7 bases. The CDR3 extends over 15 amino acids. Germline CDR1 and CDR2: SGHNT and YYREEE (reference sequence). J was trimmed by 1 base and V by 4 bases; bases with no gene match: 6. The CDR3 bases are TGTGCCAGCAGCGATAGCGGGTCCCGCACAGATACGCAGTATTTT. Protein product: CASSDSGSRTDTQYF.

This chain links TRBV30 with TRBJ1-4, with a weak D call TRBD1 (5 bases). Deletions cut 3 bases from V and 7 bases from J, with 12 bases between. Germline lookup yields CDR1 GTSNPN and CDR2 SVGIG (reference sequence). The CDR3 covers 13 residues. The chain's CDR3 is CAWSPGSPEKLFF. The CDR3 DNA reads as TGTGCCTGGAGCCCAGGGTCGCCTGAAAAACTGTTTTTT.